This note documents a single T cell receptor (beta chain) sequence. Its antigen is currently unknown. In TCRdb, the 5' RACE reads were re-called with MiXCR into one record per CDR3 protein. The sample records 1.5 million to 2 million distinct CDR3 sequences, about 32% being singletons. The data stem from a study of identical twins. The study's findings and limits: Donors were not followed over many years; analysis was cross-sectional. Sharing of beta out-of-frame sequences by twins showed a weaker excess.

Healthy Caucasian donors formed the entire cohort. From germline, CDR1 is DFQATT and CDR2 SNEGSKA (reference sequence). This CDR3 has 13 residues. The germline V and J ends were trimmed by 4 bases and 5 bases, with 14 bases remaining between them. Sequencing used cord blood. This sequence was found in a newborn girl in good health. This rearrangement joins TRBV20-1 to TRBJ2-5, with D possibly matching TRBD1 (6 bases). CDR3 DNA: TGCAGTGCTAACGCCCCCGACAGGGAGACCCAGTACTTC. Translated, it gives CSANAPDRETQYF.